The rows below give T cell receptor beta chains drawn from one sample of a study of blood T cell repertoires in COVID-19. The method was immunoSEQ multiplex PCR; TCRdb's version includes in-frame clones alone and lacks a portion of them. The sample includes over 150,000 clones, about 89% of them seen just once. Sequencing used peripheral blood. These receptors were taken from a man aged 18 to 35 who had recovered from COVID-19. The CDR3 runs from the conserved cysteine through the conserved F or W. The order of the fields is D gene, clone size, J gene, V gene, CDR3 length, CDR3 protein, CDR3 DNA. D genes are given only for firm matches. Clone sizes are given selectively: once, few, many, or a class where the clone is expanded.

- - TRBJ2-2 TRBV5-6 14 CASSTGQLTGELFF TGTGCCAGCAGCACCGGACAGTTGACCGGGGAGCTGTTTTTT
TRBD1 - TRBJ1-2 TRBV28 14 CASSPPYRGSGYTF TGTGCCAGCAGTCCGCCCTACAGGGGTAGCGGCTACACCTTC
- - TRBJ1-6 TRBV29-1 13 CSVSTAVNSPLHF TGCAGCGTTTCGACAGCCGTAAATTCACCCCTCCACTTT
TRBD2 - TRBJ2-5 TRBV7-6 17 CASSLDWGLAGGGAQYF TGTGCCAGCAGCTTAGATTGGGGACTAGCGGGAGGAGGGGCCCAGTACTTC
- - TRBJ2-7 TRBV6-5 14 CASSYSFGTYEQYF TGTGCCAGCAGTTATTCTTTCGGGACTTACGAGCAGTACTTC
- - TRBJ1-5 TRBV19 17 CASSLRDNDISNQPQHF TGTGCCAGTAGTCTCCGGGACAACGACATTAGCAATCAGCCCCAGCATTTT
- - TRBJ1-5 TRBV7-2 15 CASSQTDGYNQPQHF TGTGCCAGCAGCCAGACTGACGGATACAATCAGCCCCAGCATTTT
TRBD2 - TRBJ2-1 TRBV9 16 CASSPRGTSGRNEQFF TGTGCCAGCAGCCCCAGGGGGACTAGCGGGAGAAATGAGCAGTTCTTC
TRBD2 - TRBJ2-7 TRBV5-1 14 CASSFSGPPYEQYF TGCGCCAGCAGCTTTAGCGGGCCCCCCTACGAGCAGTACTTC
TRBD1 - TRBJ1-1 TRBV19 14 CASTPDRGVTEAFF TGTGCCAGTACTCCAGACAGGGGAGTCACTGAAGCTTTCTTT
- - TRBJ1-2 TRBV5-5 14 CASSMTTINYGYTF TGTGCCAGCAGCATGACAACGATAAACTATGGCTACACCTTC
TRBD2 - TRBJ2-1 TRBV4-2 15 CASRPLAGEGREQFF TGTGCCAGCAGACCTCTAGCGGGAGAGGGCCGTGAGCAGTTCTTC
TRBD1 - TRBJ2-1 TRBV24-1 13 CATSDEDRAEQFF TGTGCCACCAGTGATGAGGACAGGGCTGAGCAGTTCTTC
- - TRBJ2-1 TRBV6-2/TRBV6-3 14 CASSYTPLYNEQFF TGTGCCAGCAGTTACACTCCGCTCTACAATGAGCAGTTCTTC
TRBD1 few TRBJ1-5 TRBV6-1 15 CASSEDPGGNQPQHF TGTGCCAGCAGTGAAGATCCAGGGGGTAATCAGCCCCAGCATTTT
TRBD1 few TRBJ2-7 TRBV24-1 16 CATSDPRTGGSNEQYF TGTGCCACCAGTGACCCTCGGACAGGGGGCTCCAACGAGCAGTACTTC
- - TRBJ1-6 TRBV2 13 CASNDRDNSPLHF TGTGCCAGCAATGACCGAGATAATTCACCCCTCCACTTT
- few TRBJ2-2 TRBV6-2/TRBV6-3 14 CASSYSAETGELFF TGTGCCAGCAGTTACTCAGCTGAGACCGGGGAGCTGTTTTTT
TRBD1 once TRBJ2-7 TRBV11-2 14 CASTLQTGVYEQYF TGTGCCAGCACCCTCCAGACAGGGGTCTACGAGCAGTACTTC
TRBD2 - TRBJ2-3 TRBV9 14 CASSLRGGTDTQYF TGTGCCAGCAGCCTCCGGGGGGGCACAGATACGCAGTATTTT
TRBD1 - TRBJ1-2 TRBV7-6 15 CASSPMAGGRDGYTF TGTGCCAGCAGCCCCATGGCAGGGGGCCGTGATGGCTACACCTTC
- - TRBJ1-2 TRBV10-3 15 CAISDGQGPNYGYTF TGTGCCATCAGTGACGGGCAGGGCCCTAACTATGGCTACACCTTC
- - TRBJ1-1 TRBV7-9 17 CASSPRVMGAASTEAFF TGTGCCAGCAGCCCGCGGGTGATGGGGGCAGCGTCCACTGAAGCTTTCTTT
TRBD1 - TRBJ1-5 TRBV27 16 CASSPEQGWNNQPQHF TGTGCCAGCAGCCCCGAACAGGGGTGGAACAATCAGCCCCAGCATTTT
- - TRBJ2-3 TRBV30 12 CAWRTGGRTKYF TGTGCCTGGAGAACCGGAGGGAGAACAAAGTATTTT
- - TRBJ1-1 TRBV6-2/TRBV6-3 13 CASSYSTAWRAFF TGTGCCAGCAGTTACTCGACCGCCTGGCGGGCTTTCTTT
TRBD1 - TRBJ1-2 TRBV27 14 CASSLRPGGAGYTF TGTGCCAGCAGTTTACGGCCAGGGGGCGCTGGCTACACCTTC
TRBD1 - TRBJ2-7 TRBV6-5 14 CASSYEDRGYEQYF TGTGCCAGCAGTTACGAGGACAGGGGCTACGAGCAGTACTTC
TRBD2 - TRBJ2-5 TRBV19 16 CASSMGLAGGRETQYF TGTGCCAGTAGTATGGGACTAGCGGGAGGGCGTGAGACCCAGTACTTC
- - TRBJ1-1 TRBV5-6 15 CASSLGGGGNTEAFF TGTGCCAGCAGCTTGGGGGGTGGAGGAAACACTGAAGCTTTCTTT
- - TRBJ1-6 TRBV7-8 14 CASSWGQGDSPLHF TGTGCCAGCAGTTGGGGACAAGGGGATTCACCCCTCCACTTT
- - TRBJ2-3 TRBV11-1 14 CASSLMRGTDTQYF TGTGCCAGCAGCTTAATGAGGGGCACAGATACGCAGTATTTT
- few TRBJ1-3 TRBV27 13 CASSYRAGNTIYF TGTGCCAGCAGCTACAGAGCTGGAAACACCATATATTTT
TRBD2 few TRBJ2-1 TRBV4-1 15 CASSQGGLGSSQQFF TGCGCCAGCAGCCAAGGCGGACTAGGGTCAAGCCAGCAGTTCTTC
TRBD2 once TRBJ2-7 TRBV25-1 18 CASSQASGSLRGSYEQYF TGTGCCAGCAGTCAGGCTAGCGGGAGTCTTAGGGGCTCCTACGAGCAGTACTTC
- few TRBJ2-3 TRBV5-1 16 CASSFTRGTGTDTQYF TGCGCCAGCAGCTTCACAAGGGGGACGGGGACAGATACGCAGTATTTT
- - TRBJ1-4 TRBV7-2 16 CASSLGAAGVNEKLFF TGTGCCAGCAGCTTAGGAGCGGCAGGAGTTAATGAAAAACTGTTTTTT
- - TRBJ1-4 TRBV18 15 CASSASGIFNEKLFF TGTGCCAGCTCAGCCTCCGGGATCTTTAATGAAAAACTGTTTTTT
TRBD2 - TRBJ2-5 TRBV5-6 16 CASSLRLAGGHETQYF TGTGCCAGCAGCTTGAGACTAGCGGGAGGGCATGAGACCCAGTACTTC
- - TRBJ1-5 TRBV29-1 12 CSVGHGDQPQHF TGCAGCGTTGGGCACGGGGATCAGCCCCAGCATTTT
TRBD2 - TRBJ2-1 TRBV24-1 14 CATSDLLAGDEQFF TGTGCCACCAGTGATTTACTAGCGGGGGATGAGCAGTTCTTC
TRBD2 - TRBJ2-3 TRBV4-3 17 CASSQGRLGTSADTQYF TGCGCCAGCAGCCAAGGAAGGCTCGGGACTAGCGCGGATACGCAGTATTTT
- - TRBJ2-3 TRBV10-1 13 CASSEGGLDTQYF TGCGCCAGCAGTGAAGGGGGTTTGGATACGCAGTATTTT
TRBD1 - TRBJ1-5 TRBV4-1 15 CASSQPGQGNQPQHF TGCGCCAGCAGCCAGCCGGGACAGGGCAATCAGCCCCAGCATTTT
- few TRBJ2-7 TRBV19 15 CASSSERGSVYEQYF TGTGCCAGTAGTTCAGAAAGGGGTTCCGTCTACGAGCAGTACTTC
- - TRBJ2-1 TRBV11-2 13 CASSSGTNNEQFF TGTGCCAGCAGCTCAGGCACCAACAATGAGCAGTTCTTC
- once TRBJ2-7 TRBV5-1 13 CASSGGPSYEQYF TGCGCCAGCAGCGGAGGGCCCTCCTACGAGCAGTACTTC
TRBD2 - TRBJ2-7 TRBV13 15 CASSIGLAGGYEQYF TGTGCCAGCAGCATAGGACTAGCGGGAGGCTACGAGCAGTACTTC
- - TRBJ1-1 TRBV6-2/TRBV6-3 17 CASSWPFGGQVNTEAFF TGTGCCAGCAGTTGGCCATTCGGGGGGCAGGTGAACACTGAAGCTTTCTTT
- - TRBJ2-7 TRBV5-1 14 CASSLEGGPYEQYF TGCGCCAGCAGCTTGGAAGGCGGGCCCTACGAGCAGTACTTC
- - TRBJ2-3 TRBV19 15 CASSIGPGGTDTQYF TGTGCCAGTAGTATCGGCCCAGGGGGCACAGATACGCAGTATTTT
- - TRBJ1-3 TRBV4-2 16 CASSQWEESSGNTIYF TGTGCCAGCAGCCAATGGGAGGAGAGCTCTGGAAACACCATATATTTT
- - TRBJ1-1 TRBV25-1 12 CASSWGELEAFF TGTGCCAGCAGTTGGGGAGAGCTAGAAGCTTTCTTT